The 10 T cell receptor beta chains reported below all come from one sample, sequenced in a study of vaccination effects on CD4 cells after COVID-19. For these receptors, no antigen is known. Investigators separated out CD4+ T cells once approximately 10 days of culture had passed. The protocol was immunoSEQ multiplex PCR, while the TCRdb copy is restricted to in-frame clones and leaves out a portion. The sample consists of about 38,000 clones, around 80% of them appearing once. Sample: CD4+ T cells from PBMCs cultured without peptide, taken before COVID-19 vaccination. The receptors stem from a human donor who received a COVID-19 vaccine.

This clone was recorded once. V and J are TRBV5-1 and TRBJ2-7; D is perhaps TRBD2 (6 bases). The CDR3 is 13 residues long. V was shortened by 4 bases and J by 6 bases, with 14 bases between the two germline ends. Germline V gives CDR1 SGHRS, CDR2 YFSETQ. CDR3 residues: CASSPSPGGEQYV. In DNA, the CDR3 is TGCGCCAGCAGCCCAAGCCCCGGGGGCGAGCAGTACGTC.

This clone occurred once. This sequence joins TRBV28 and TRBJ1-1, with a weak D call TRBD1 (5 bases). Germline lookup yields CDR1 MDHEN and CDR2 SYDVKM. V gave up 7 bases and J gave up 4 bases, with 19 bases separating them. CDR3 length: 15 amino acids. The CDR3 loop is CASTPRQGVVTEAFF. CDR3 bases: TGTGCCAGCACCCCACGCCAGGGAGTGGTCACTGAAGCTTTCTTT.

The gene calls are TRBV12-3 or TRBV12-4 and TRBJ1-1; D remains ambiguous. V lost 3 bases and J lost 5, with 10 bases in between. The CDR3 extends over 13 amino acids. CDR3 sequence (DNA): TGTGCCAGCAGTTTTCAAGTACGGACTGAAGCTTTCTTT. The encoded protein is CASSFQVRTEAFF.

The chain uses TRBV5-4 and TRBJ2-3; the D is unclear. V dropped 0 bases and J dropped 2 bases, with 10 bases sitting between them. The germline V gene has CDR1 SGHNT and CDR2 YYREEE (reference sequence). This CDR3 has 15 amino acids. This CDR3 is CASSLAAGNTDTQYF. CDR3 DNA sequence: TGTGCCAGCAGCTTGGCGGCAGGCAACACAGATACGCAGTATTTT.

The rearrangement links TRBV5-1 to TRBJ2-3; D could derive from TRBD1 or TRBD2 (6 bases each). Germline V CDR1 and CDR2: SGHRS, YFSETQ. The CDR3 spans 15 residues. The V end lost 2 bases, the J end lost 2 bases, and 12 bases lay between the germline ends. The CDR3 region is CASSLRGADTDTQYF. The CDR3, as DNA: TGCGCCAGCAGCTTAAGGGGGGCCGACACAGATACGCAGTATTTT.

CDR3 DNA: TGCGCCAGCAGCCTACAGGGTTACGAGACCCAGTACTTC. Amino acid sequence: CASSLQGYETQYF. V is TRBV5-1 and J is TRBJ2-5, with D possibly TRBD1 on 6 matching bases. The CDR3 totals 13 residues. The germline gives CDR1 SGHRS, CDR2 YFSETQ. Trimming left V 4 bases short and J 5 bases short, with 12 bases between.

J is TRBJ1-5 and V is TRBV2; D not certain. There are 13 residues in the CDR3. The V gene lost 6 bases and the J gene lost 5 bases, with 11 bases spanning the gap. CDR1 and CDR2 (germline): SNHLY, FYNNEI. The CDR3 region has the DNA TGTGCCAGCAGACGACTCTCTGATCAGCCCCAGCATTTT. It is translated as CASRRLSDQPQHF.

The chain combines TRBV18 with TRBJ2-5; D call uncertain. CDR3 length equals 15 residues. CDR1 is KGHSH, CDR2 LQKENI, per germline. The V end was cut by 2 bases, the J end by 3 bases, with 13 bases between. The DNA for the CDR3 is TGTGCCAGCTCACCAAACGTGGGCTCCAAAGAGACCCAGTACTTC. It specifies CASSPNVGSKETQYF. The whole variable domain, filled in from reference TRBV18 and TRBJ2-5, reads NAGVMQNPRHLVRRRGQEARLRCSPMKGHSHVYWYRQLPEEGLKFMVYLQKENIIDESGMPKERFSAEFPKEGPSILRIQQVVRGDSAAYFCASSPNVGSKETQYFGPGTRLLVL.

V gene TRBV9 combines with J gene TRBJ1-2; possibly TRBD1 for D (5 bases). CDR1 is SGDLS and CDR2 is YYNGEE in the germline V gene. Trimming removed 3 bases from V and 7 bases from J, with 16 bases in between. The CDR3 runs to 14 residues. In nucleotides, the CDR3 is TGTGCCAGCAGCGATCGAACCTCGGGGGGTGGCTACACCTTC. Translation gives CASSDRTSGGGYTF.

The V call is TRBV6-4, the J call TRBJ2-2; D might be TRBD2 (5 bases). The CDR3 has 14 amino acids. V was shortened by 2 bases and J by 8 bases, with 12 bases between the two germline ends. Germline assignment: CDR1 MRHNA and CDR2 SNTAGT. The CDR3 DNA follows: TGTGCCAGCAGTGACCGTGCGGGTGTTGGGGAGCTGTTTTTT. This encodes CASSDRAGVGELFF.